This TCR beta chain was sequenced in a study of CXCR3-negative and CXCR3-positive naive CD8 T cells (dated by TCRdb to the late 2010s). About the investigation overall: In total, about 135 million TRB reads were obtained, or roughly 1.5 +/- 0.3 million reads per library. For the TRBV-TRBJ cluster analysis, the naive subsets came from 5 or 6 donors, while the memory cells came from 3 donors. Diversity and physicochemical repertoire analyses were performed on about eleven donors pooled from two independent experiments.

For each CD8+ T cell subset, flow sorting was done in triplicate, and roughly 330,000 cells per subset went directly into RLT lysis buffer. To exclude memory contaminants, naive CD8+ T cells were stringently defined as CD45RO-CCR7+CD27+CD95-. Standard density gradient centrifugation was used to isolate peripheral blood mononuclear cells from buffy coats. A FACSAria III was used to flow-sort naive CXCR3-negative and CXCR3-positive CD8+ T cells. An RNeasy Mini Kit was used to extract total RNA from the sorted cells. What the study reported, not specific to this receptor: Repertoire diversity was comparably high in both naive subsets but much lower in memory CD8+ T cells. Because CXCR3 expression was partially decreased after cryopreservation, freshly isolated PBMCs were used for most assays. Because surface CD5, which is linked to self-reactivity in mice, was comparable between the naive subsets, TCR interaction strength was also inferred from TRB CDR3 physicochemical properties. Naive CXCR3-negative and CXCR3-positive cells from the same donor showed similar TRBV-TRBJ usage, whereas memory cells showed distinct patterns. Compared with CXCR3-negative naive cells, CXCR3-positive naive cells had TRB CDR3s with higher hydrophobicity (lower Kidera factor 4), lower energy, and higher strength and volume indices.

CDR1 and CDR2 are read off the germline V gene as SQVTM and ANQGSEA. The CDR3, from cysteine to phenylalanine, totals 13 residues. No DNA accompanies this entry. On this clonotype itself: The target of this receptor is not known.

These reads were obtained on a NextSeq 550. The Human TCR Profiling Kit (MiLaboratory) was used to prepare UMI-labeled 5' RACE TRB cDNA libraries. cDNA synthesis used the entire amount of extracted RNA, and PCR amplification then used the entire amount of cDNA produced. The libraries were made side by side, with each library going through the same number of PCR cycles. Concerning the study's data processing: MIGEC and MiXCR extracted about 48,000 +/- 9,800 unique UMI-labeled TRB cDNA molecules per library, requiring at least two reads per UMI. On average, each library contained approximately 40,000 +/- 10,000 functional in-frame TRB CDR3 nucleotide clonotypes without stop codons. After downsampling to 5000 UMI-labeled TRB molecules per sample, diversity metrics such as normalized Shannon-Wiener and Chao1 were calculated in VDJtools. For the central five CDR3 residues, VDJtools calculated physicochemical properties weighted by clonotype size, namely interaction energy, strength, volume and Kidera factor 4. After the reads were reprocessed by TCRdb, one entry was made per CDR3 protein sequence, with no DNA. In this record, the V and J calls reflect TCRdb's handling and not the investigators' own analysis. The sample table records some 100,000 distinct CDR3 sequences. Clones ranked in the top ten supply around 0.36% of the sample.

The sequencing sample was made of naive CXCR3+ CD8+ T cells from blood. This sample's cell subset or site label indicates: CD45RO-CCR7+CD27+CD95- naive CD8+ T cells expressing CXCR3 (TNR3+). Rearrangement joined TRBV29-1 to TRBJ2-2; TCRdb lists TRBD1, though no DNA is available to test this call. The receptor was derived from a human donor in good health. Some clones in this sample may be carry-over from other donors' samples. The CDR3 here reads CSVTGPNTGELFF.